The rows below give T cell receptor beta chains drawn from one sample of a study of T cells in Graves' hyperthyroidism and ophthalmopathy. Using its own MiXCR run on the multiplex PCR reads, TCRdb lists one record per CDR3 protein. This repertoire shows hundreds of thousands of distinct CDR3 sequences, roughly 15% found once; its top ten account for 9.5% to 15%. The sequencing input was blood. These TCRs come from a woman aged 45-65 years with Graves' ophthalmopathy. CDR3s include the opening cysteine and the closing phenylalanine or tryptophan. The order of the fields is D gene, V gene, clone size, J gene, CDR3 protein, CDR3 DNA. D genes are given only for firm matches. Not all rows give a size; the values are once, few, many and, for expanded clones, a class.

TRBD2,TRBV28,many,TRBJ2-5,CASRTSGRGETQYF,TGTGCCAGCAGGACTAGCGGGAGGGGAGAGACCCAGTACTTC
NA,TRBV7-3,many,TRBJ2-1,CASSSQGGSGHSYNEQFF,TGTGCCAGCAGCTCCCAGGGGGGTAGCGGGCACTCCTACAATGAGCAGTTCTTC
NA,TRBV28,few,TRBJ1-1,CASRRPTEGGFVNTEAFF,TGTGCCAGCAGAAGACCGACAGAGGGTGGTTTCGTGAACACTGAAGCTTTCTTT
TRBD2,TRBV12-3/TRBV12-4,many,TRBJ2-3,CASRLGLADTDTQYF,TGTGCCAGCAGACTTGGACTAGCGGACACAGATACGCAGTATTTT
NA,TRBV29-1,many,TRBJ2-7,CSVEGAGTYEQYF,TGCAGCGTTGAAGGGGCAGGAACCTACGAGCAGTACTTC
TRBD1,TRBV6-2/TRBV6-3,NA,TRBJ1-5,CASSSGTGLQPQHF,TGTGCCAGCAGCTCCGGGACAGGGTTGCAGCCCCAGCATTTT
NA,TRBV5-1,many,TRBJ2-1,CASSLVGMGNEQFF,TGCGCCAGCAGCTTGGTCGGGATGGGCAATGAGCAGTTCTTC
NA,TRBV9,many,TRBJ1-2,CASSAPGRGLAGRYTF,TGTGCCAGCAGCGCCCCCGGTCGTGGGTTGGCGGGTCGCTACACCTTC
TRBD1,TRBV7-9,NA,TRBJ2-7,CASSPGQGFGEQYF,TGTGCCAGCAGCCCCGGACAGGGTTTCGGGGAGCAGTACTTC
TRBD1,TRBV12-3/TRBV12-4,NA,TRBJ2-7,CASSRDRGDEQYF,TGTGCCAGCAGTCGGGACAGGGGCGACGAGCAGTACTTC
NA,TRBV19,NA,TRBJ2-5,CAIKAPRKETQYF,TGTGCCATCAAAGCCCCCCGTAAAGAGACCCAGTACTTC
TRBD1,TRBV11-2,many,TRBJ2-7,CASRSYRGSPSYEQYF,TGTGCCAGCAGGTCCTACAGGGGTAGTCCCTCCTACGAGCAGTACTTC
NA,TRBV28,many,TRBJ1-5,CASSFTQTKNQPQHF,TGTGCCAGCAGTTTTACCCAGACGAAAAATCAGCCCCAGCATTTT
NA,TRBV27,many,TRBJ2-2,CASRNTAGVTGELFF,TGTGCCAGCAGGAATACGGCAGGGGTTACCGGGGAGCTGTTTTTT
NA,TRBV7-2,many,TRBJ2-3,CASSPGGGGSFADTQYF,TGTGCCAGCAGCCCGGGGGGCGGCGGGAGCTTCGCAGATACGCAGTATTTT
NA,TRBV19,few,TRBJ1-4,CASSIGPGNEKLFF,TGTGCCAGTAGTATCGGGCCTGGCAATGAAAAACTGTTTTTT
NA,TRBV30,many,TRBJ1-1,CAWNRGDTEAFF,TGTGCCTGGAATAGGGGGGACACTGAAGCTTTCTTT
NA,TRBV20-1,NA,TRBJ2-1,CSASLHNEQFF,TGCAGTGCTAGTCTGCACAATGAGCAGTTCTTC
NA,TRBV12-3/TRBV12-4,many,TRBJ2-2,CASSQGLTGELFF,TGTGCCAGCAGCCAAGGGTTAACCGGGGAGCTGTTTTTT
TRBD1,TRBV28,few,TRBJ2-7,CASSWDRPSIEQYF,TGTGCCAGCAGTTGGGACAGGCCTTCTATCGAGCAGTACTTC
NA,TRBV18,many,TRBJ2-4,CASSPEGTKIWGIQYF,TGTGCCAGCTCACCAGAGGGGACGAAGATCTGGGGCATTCAGTACTTC
NA,TRBV7-8,few,TRBJ2-2,CASSSRRPGELFF,TGTGCCAGCAGCTCGAGACGCCCCGGGGAGCTGTTTTTT
NA,TRBV20-1,few,TRBJ2-5,CSATNRVDQETQYF,TGCAGTGCGACAAACAGGGTTGACCAAGAGACCCAGTACTTC
NA,TRBV28,many,TRBJ2-2,CASRDGKRTGELFF,TGTGCCAGCAGGGACGGCAAACGGACCGGGGAGCTGTTTTTT
TRBD1,TRBV6-1,few,TRBJ1-6,CASSGQGASPLHF,TGTGCCAGCAGCGGACAGGGCGCTTCACCCCTCCACTTT
NA,TRBV7-2,NA,TRBJ1-5,CASSPPRGEPQHF,TGTGCCAGCAGCCCCCCACGGGGGGAGCCCCAGCATTTT
NA,TRBV7-9,many,TRBJ2-3,CASSLIFGDTQYF,TGTGCCAGCAGCCTTATCTTTGGGGATACGCAGTATTTT
NA,TRBV6-1,many,TRBJ2-1,CASGKGEASYNEQFF,TGTGCCAGCGGTAAGGGGGAGGCCTCCTACAATGAGCAGTTCTTC
NA,TRBV12-3/TRBV12-4,NA,TRBJ2-1,CASSLARGYEQFF,TGTGCCAGCAGTTTAGCCAGGGGTTACGAGCAGTTCTTC
NA,TRBV7-2,many,TRBJ1-2,CASSLYPGIYGYTF,TGTGCCAGCAGCTTATACCCAGGAATCTATGGCTACACCTTC
NA,TRBV6-1,NA,TRBJ2-7,CATTFSYEQYF,TGTGCCACCACCTTCTCTTACGAGCAGTACTTC
TRBD1,TRBV7-3,many,TRBJ1-6,CASSFGGTGVSPLHF,TGTGCCAGCAGTTTTGGGGGGACAGGGGTTTCTCCCCTCCACTTT
TRBD2,TRBV5-1,many,TRBJ2-1,CASSPGNSGSYNEQFF,TGCGCCAGCAGCCCAGGTAATAGCGGGAGCTACAATGAGCAGTTCTTC
TRBD1,TRBV19,NA,TRBJ2-7,CASSIRDSRASYEQYF,TGTGCCAGTAGTATTAGGGACAGCCGTGCCTCCTACGAGCAGTACTTC
NA,TRBV11-1,many,TRBJ2-4,CASSLEGNIQYF,TGTGCCAGCAGCTTAGAGGGTAACATTCAGTACTTC
NA,TRBV20-1,many,TRBJ2-2,CSAREGSGELFF,TGCAGTGCTAGAGAAGGGTCCGGGGAGCTGTTTTTT
TRBD1,TRBV28,few,TRBJ2-7,CASSSSGTGFSYEQYF,TGTGCCAGCAGTTCGTCCGGGACAGGGTTTTCCTACGAGCAGTACTTC